These 4 T cell receptor beta chains originate from one sample sequenced in a study of blood T cell repertoires in COVID-19. Repertoires were generated with immunoSEQ multiplex PCR, while TCRdb's copy carries only in-frame clones and drops some. The sample has about 53,000 clones, approximately 80% seen once; the top ten hold around two fifths. The sample was peripheral blood. All receptors come from an older man with active or convalescent COVID-19.

The chain has TRBV5-1 and TRBJ2-6; D gene uncertain. V was cut by 7 bases and J by 0 bases, with 8 bases left in between. The CDR3 runs to 14 residues. Looked up from germline, CDR1 is SGHRS and CDR2 is YFSETQ. CDR3 region: CASRGGSGANVLTF. The CDR3 region has the DNA TGCGCCAGCCGAGGTGGCTCTGGGGCCAACGTCCTGACTTTC.

The V call is TRBV21-1, the J call TRBJ1-3. TRBV21-1 corresponds to a pseudogene. The CDR3 length is 18 residues. Here the CDR3 DNA reads TGTGCCAGCAGCAAGCCTCCTTGGGGGGAGAGCTCTGGAAACACCATATATTTT. It encodes CASSKPPWGESSGNTIYF.

The V call is TRBV30, the J call TRBJ1-2; 9 bases fit TRBD1. CDR1 is GTSNPN and CDR2 is SVGIG in the germline V gene (reference sequence). This CDR3 contains 13 residues. The V gene end was trimmed by 8 bases and the J gene end by 7 bases; junction bases not matched to a gene: 11. The CDR3, as DNA: TGTGCCCGCCGGGACAGGGCTTTAGCTGGCTACACCTTC. Its protein is CARRDRALAGYTF.

This chain links TRBV23-1 with TRBJ2-1; D may be TRBD2 (5 bases). TRBV23-1 is noted as an ORF with a role that remains uncertain. The CDR3 covers 15 residues. Between the trimmed V and J ends, which lost 7 bases and 2 bases, there was a span of 15 bases. The CDR3 here is CASKRRGFPYNEQFF. CDR3 nucleotide sequence: TGCGCCAGCAAAAGACGGGGTTTCCCCTACAATGAGCAGTTCTTC.